These T cell receptor beta chains were read from a single sample in a study of blood T cell repertoires in COVID-19. TCRdb keeps only in-frame clones here, not all; method: immunoSEQ multiplex PCR. Among fewer than 200,000 clones listed, roughly 88% were seen once. Input material: PBMCs or T cells enriched from blood (not recorded which). These receptors were collected from a man aged 50 to 59 who had recovered from COVID-19. Both conserved end residues are part of each CDR3. The D gene is left open where the match is weak. Some rows have no size entry. The others give once, few or many, or a class for an expanded clone.

>TRBJ2-7|.|.|TRBV11-3
TGTGCCAGCAGTTCTTTGAGCTCCTACGAGCAGTACTTC
CASSSLSSYEQYF
>TRBJ2-2|.|.|TRBV4-2
TGTGCCAGCAGCCAACAGATCGACTCCATACTCCGACCCCTTCTGTTTTTT
CASSQQIDSILRPLLFF
>TRBJ2-7|.|.|TRBV11-2
TGTGCCAGCAGCTTTACGGAAACAGGGATCTCCTACGAGCAGTACTTC
CASSFTETGISYEQYF
>TRBJ1-1|TRBD1|.|TRBV5-1
TGCGCCAGCAGCCCGTCCGGGACAGGGAACACTGAAGCTTTCTTT
CASSPSGTGNTEAFF
>TRBJ1-2|TRBD1|.|TRBV5-8
TGTGCCAGCAGCTGGCAGGGGGGACAAGCTCGCTATGGCTACACCTTC
CASSWQGGQARYGYTF
>TRBJ1-2|.|.|TRBV9
TGTGCCAGCAGCGTAGCGGGCAGAGGGTTACGGGGCTACACCTTC
CASSVAGRGLRGYTF
>TRBJ2-3|.|.|TRBV7-2
TGTGCCAGCAGCCAACCCACCGGGGTAGCAGATACGCAGTATTTT
CASSQPTGVADTQYF
>TRBJ1-2|TRBD1|.|TRBV7-3
TGTGCCAGCAGCATGGACAGGGGCTATGGCTACACCTTC
CASSMDRGYGYTF
>TRBJ2-2|.|once|TRBV18
TGTGCCAGCTCACCACCGGTGGCGGGGACGGCCTCGGCCGGGGAGCTGTTTTTT
CASSPPVAGTASAGELFF
>TRBJ2-5|TRBD1|.|TRBV14
TGTGCCAGCAGCCCCAACAGGGGCTCGGAGACCCAGTACTTC
CASSPNRGSETQYF
>TRBJ2-3|TRBD2|many|TRBV16
TGTGCCAGCAGCCAATTTACGGCTAGCGGGGATACGCAGTATTTT
CASSQFTASGDTQYF
>TRBJ2-5|TRBD2|.|TRBV11-3
TGTGCCAGCAGCTCCGGACTAGCGGGGAATCTGGAGACCCAGTACTTC
CASSSGLAGNLETQYF
>TRBJ1-1|.|.|TRBV2
TGTGCCAGCAGTCCGGACAGTAACACTGAAGCTTTCTTT
CASSPDSNTEAFF
>TRBJ1-5|TRBD1|few|TRBV12-5
TGTGCTAGTGGTTTGCCAGGGGGCGGCAATCAGCCCCAGCATTTT
CASGLPGGGNQPQHF
>TRBJ2-3|.|.|TRBV2
TGTGCCAGCACGTGGTCAGGGACAGATACGCAGTATTTT
CASTWSGTDTQYF
>TRBJ2-5|.|.|TRBV30
TGTGCCTGGAGTGGGTCAGGGGCCCTGACCCAGTACTTC
CAWSGSGALTQYF
>TRBJ2-3|.|.|TRBV9
TGTGCCAGCAGCCCCAGAGGAATTGATTCAGATACGCAGTATTTT
CASSPRGIDSDTQYF
>TRBJ1-2|.|.|TRBV24-1
TGTGCCACCAGTGACGGCTATGGCTACACCTTC
CATSDGYGYTF
>TRBJ2-1|TRBD2|once|TRBV9
TGTGCCAGCAGCCCTTTAGCGGGGGTCGCCCACAATGAGCAGTTCTTC
CASSPLAGVAHNEQFF
>TRBJ2-3|TRBD2|.|TRBV19
TGTGCCAGTAAAGTCGGGGGGAGCACAGATACGCAGTATTTT
CASKVGGSTDTQYF
>TRBJ2-1|TRBD2|.|TRBV2
TGTGCCAGCCGGGGGGGGAGCTCCTACAATGAGCAGTTCTTC
CASRGGSSYNEQFF
>TRBJ2-5|.|once|TRBV30
TGTGCCTGGAGTTTCGGCGGCTCCCGGGAGACCCAGTACTTC
CAWSFGGSRETQYF
>TRBJ2-7|.|.|TRBV23-1
TGCGCCAGCAGTCATTGGGGCCCGGGCACACGAGTAAGTCCCTGGCTTTTCTACGAGCAGTACTTC
CASSHWGPGTRVSPWLFYEQYF
>TRBJ2-1|TRBD2|.|TRBV9
TGTGCCAGCAGCGTAGAGGGTAGCGGGGCGTACAATGAGCAGTTCTTC
CASSVEGSGAYNEQFF
>TRBJ2-1|TRBD1|.|TRBV5-1
TGCGCCAGCAGCGAGATACCGGGACAGGGAGGGAATGAGCAGTTCTTC
CASSEIPGQGGNEQFF
>TRBJ2-5|.|few|TRBV10-3
TGTGCCATCAGTGTTTCGGGGAGGGAGACCCAGTACTTC
CAISVSGRETQYF
>TRBJ1-6|TRBD1|once|TRBV5-4
TGTGCCAGCAGCTTGGGCGGAGTATGGACAGGGGGCTCACCCCTCCACTTT
CASSLGGVWTGGSPLHF
>TRBJ2-4|.|.|TRBV18
TGTGCCAGCTCACCTAGGAAACTAGAGAAAAACATTCAGTACTTC
CASSPRKLEKNIQYF
>TRBJ1-4|TRBD1|few|TRBV11-2
TGTGCCACAGGGGGCATGGGCGGAAAACTGTTTTTT
CATGGMGGKLFF
>TRBJ2-7|TRBD1|many|TRBV27
TGTGCCAGCAGGGGGGACAGGGATTTCTACGAGCAGTACTTC
CASRGDRDFYEQYF
>TRBJ2-1|TRBD2|.|TRBV6-4
TGTGCCAGCAGACTGGCCGGGACTAGCGGGTACAATGAGCAGTTCTTC
CASRLAGTSGYNEQFF
>TRBJ2-3|TRBD2|.|TRBV20-1
TGCAGTGCTAGTGGCCCGGGACTAGCGGGGGGAGATACGCAGTATTTT
CSASGPGLAGGDTQYF
>TRBJ1-5|.|.|TRBV11-3
TGTGCCAGCAGCTTACGGGGTTTCAATCAGCCCCAGCATTTT
CASSLRGFNQPQHF
>TRBJ2-3|TRBD2|.|TRBV5-1
TGCGCCAGCAGCTTGGGTGCGGGGGGCACAGATACGCAGTATTTT
CASSLGAGGTDTQYF
>TRBJ1-1|TRBD1|.|TRBV2
TGTGCCAGCAGCGCCCAGGGACAGTTCGGCACTGAAGCTTTCTTT
CASSAQGQFGTEAFF
>TRBJ1-4|TRBD1|.|TRBV9
TGTGCCAGCAGCGAGACCCCACAGGGGTCGAGCGAAAAACTGTTTTTT
CASSETPQGSSEKLFF
>TRBJ2-7|TRBD1|once|TRBV28
TGTGCCAGCAGTTTCTTTGACAGGGAGTCCTACGAGCAGTACTTC
CASSFFDRESYEQYF
>TRBJ2-1|TRBD2|.|TRBV3-1/TRBV3-2
TGTGCCAGCAGCCCACGGACTAGCGGGGGCATAGGGGAGCAGTTCTTC
CASSPRTSGGIGEQFF
>TRBJ2-3|.|.|TRBV5-1
TGCGCCAGCAGCGAACAACCTACAGGGAGCACAGATACGCAGTATTTT
CASSEQPTGSTDTQYF
>TRBJ2-7|.|once|TRBV3-1/TRBV3-2
TGTGCCAGCAGCCAGGGGGGGCCCTACGAGCAGTACTTC
CASSQGGPYEQYF
>TRBJ2-1|.|.|TRBV27
TGTGCCAGCAGTCTGACAATAGTCAGTGAGCAGTTCTTC
CASSLTIVSEQFF
>TRBJ1-1|TRBD1|.|TRBV10-3
TGTGCCATCGGCCGGGACAGGGGGGCCACTGAAGCTTTCTTT
CAIGRDRGATEAFF
>TRBJ2-1|.|.|TRBV5-4
TGTGCCAGCAGCTTGGGTGGACGGGACTCAAATGAGCAGTTCTTC
CASSLGGRDSNEQFF
>TRBJ1-1|.|.|TRBV2
TGTGCCAGCTCGAAGGACAGATACATGAACACTGAAGCTTTCTTT
CASSKDRYMNTEAFF
>TRBJ2-7|.|once|TRBV6-5
TGTGCCAGCAGGTCGACAGATTATAAGGCCTACGAGCAGTACTTC
CASRSTDYKAYEQYF
>TRBJ1-6|.|.|TRBV5-1
TGCGCCAGCAGCCGGGATAATAATTCACCCCTCCACTTT
CASSRDNNSPLHF